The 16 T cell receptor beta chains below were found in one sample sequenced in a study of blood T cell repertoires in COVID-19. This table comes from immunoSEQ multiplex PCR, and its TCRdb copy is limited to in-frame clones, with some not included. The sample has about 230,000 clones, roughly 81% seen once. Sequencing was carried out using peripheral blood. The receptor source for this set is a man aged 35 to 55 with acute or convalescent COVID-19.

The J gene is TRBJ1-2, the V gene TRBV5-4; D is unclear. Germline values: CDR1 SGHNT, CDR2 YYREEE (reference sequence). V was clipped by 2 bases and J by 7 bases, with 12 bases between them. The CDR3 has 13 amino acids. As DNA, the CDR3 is TGTGCCAGCAGCTTCGGCGGGGAGGGTGGCTACACCTTC. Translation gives CASSFGGEGGYTF.

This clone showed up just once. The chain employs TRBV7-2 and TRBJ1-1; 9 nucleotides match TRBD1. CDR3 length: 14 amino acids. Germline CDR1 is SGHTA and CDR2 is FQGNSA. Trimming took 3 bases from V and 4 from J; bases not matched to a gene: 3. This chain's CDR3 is CASSFTGGVTEAFF. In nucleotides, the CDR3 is TGTGCCAGCAGCTTCACAGGGGGCGTCACTGAAGCTTTCTTT.

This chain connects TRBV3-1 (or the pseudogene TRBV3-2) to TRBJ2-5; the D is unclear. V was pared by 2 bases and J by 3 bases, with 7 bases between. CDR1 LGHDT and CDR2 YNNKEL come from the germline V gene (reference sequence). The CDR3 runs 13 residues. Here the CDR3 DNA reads TGTGCCAGCAGCCAATCTCTAGAAGAGACCCAGTACTTC. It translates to CASSQSLEETQYF.

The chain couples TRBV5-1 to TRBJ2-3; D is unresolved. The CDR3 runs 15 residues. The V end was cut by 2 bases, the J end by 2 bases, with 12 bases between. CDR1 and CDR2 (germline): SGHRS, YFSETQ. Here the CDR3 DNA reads TGCGCCAGCAGCTTTAGCTTCATAAACACAGATACGCAGTATTTT. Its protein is CASSFSFINTDTQYF. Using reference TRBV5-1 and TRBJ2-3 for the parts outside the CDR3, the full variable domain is KAGVTQTPRYLIKTRGQQVTLSCSPISGHRSVSWYQQTPGQGLQFLFEYFSETQRNKGNFPGRFSGRQFSNSRSEMNVSTLELGDSALYLCASSFSFINTDTQYFGPGTRLTVL.

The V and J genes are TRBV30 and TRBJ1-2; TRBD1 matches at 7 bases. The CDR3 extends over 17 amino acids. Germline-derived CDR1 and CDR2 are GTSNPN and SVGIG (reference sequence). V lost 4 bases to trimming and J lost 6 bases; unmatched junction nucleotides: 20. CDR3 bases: TGTGCCTGGATTAGCCGGTACACAGGGGCTCGGGTGCATGGCTACACCTTC. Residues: CAWISRYTGARVHGYTF.

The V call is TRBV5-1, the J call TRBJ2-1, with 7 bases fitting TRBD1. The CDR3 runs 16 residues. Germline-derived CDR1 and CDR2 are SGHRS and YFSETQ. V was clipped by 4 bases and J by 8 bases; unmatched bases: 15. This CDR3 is CASSPPQTGAGDEQFF. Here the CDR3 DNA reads TGCGCCAGCAGCCCGCCCCAAACAGGGGCTGGGGATGAGCAGTTCTTC. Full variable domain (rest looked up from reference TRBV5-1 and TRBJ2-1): KAGVTQTPRYLIKTRGQQVTLSCSPISGHRSVSWYQQTPGQGLQFLFEYFSETQRNKGNFPGRFSGRQFSNSRSEMNVSTLELGDSALYLCASSPPQTGAGDEQFFGPGTRLTVL.

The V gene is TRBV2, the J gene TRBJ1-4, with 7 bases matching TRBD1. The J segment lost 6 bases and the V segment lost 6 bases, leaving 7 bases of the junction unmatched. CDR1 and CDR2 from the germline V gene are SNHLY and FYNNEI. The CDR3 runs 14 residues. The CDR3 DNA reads TGTGCCAGCAGCCCGGGACAGTTAGATGAAAAACTGTTTTTT. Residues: CASSPGQLDEKLFF.

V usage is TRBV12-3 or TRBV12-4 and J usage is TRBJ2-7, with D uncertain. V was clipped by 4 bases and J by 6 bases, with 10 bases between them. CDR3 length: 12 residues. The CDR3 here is CASSSPPGEQYF. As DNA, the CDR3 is TGTGCCAGCAGTTCCCCCCCGGGCGAGCAGTACTTC.

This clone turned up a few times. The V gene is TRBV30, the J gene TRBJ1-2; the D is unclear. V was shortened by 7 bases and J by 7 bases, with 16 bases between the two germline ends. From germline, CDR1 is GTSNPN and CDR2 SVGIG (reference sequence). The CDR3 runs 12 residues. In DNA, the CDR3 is TGTGCCTATCAGGTCTTGTCTGGTGGCTACACCTTC. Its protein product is CAYQVLSGGYTF. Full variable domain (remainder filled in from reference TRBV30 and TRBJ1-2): SQTIHQWPATLVQPVGSPLSLECTVEGTSNPNLYWYRQAAGRGLQLLFYSVGIGQISSEVPQNLSASRPQDRQFILSSKKLLLSDSGFYLCAYQVLSGGYTFGSGTRLTVV.

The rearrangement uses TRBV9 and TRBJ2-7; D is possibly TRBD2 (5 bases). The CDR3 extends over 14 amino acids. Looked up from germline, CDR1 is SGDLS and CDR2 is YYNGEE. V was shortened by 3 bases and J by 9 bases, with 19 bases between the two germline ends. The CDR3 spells CASSEDSSLARQYF. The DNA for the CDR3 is TGTGCCAGCAGCGAGGACTCCTCTCTGGCCAGGCAGTACTTC.

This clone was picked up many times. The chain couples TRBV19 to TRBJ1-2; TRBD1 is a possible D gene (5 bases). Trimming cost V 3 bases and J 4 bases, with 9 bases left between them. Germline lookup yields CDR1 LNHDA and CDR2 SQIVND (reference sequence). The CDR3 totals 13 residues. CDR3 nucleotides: TGTGCCAGTAGTATGACAGAAATCTATGGCTACACCTTC. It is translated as CASSMTEIYGYTF.

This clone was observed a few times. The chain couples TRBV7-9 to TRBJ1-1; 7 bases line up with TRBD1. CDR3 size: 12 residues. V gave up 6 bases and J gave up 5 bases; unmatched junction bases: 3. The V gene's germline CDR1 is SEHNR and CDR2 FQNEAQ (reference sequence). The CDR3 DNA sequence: TGTGCCAGCAGTTCGACAGGGACTGAAGCTTTCTTT. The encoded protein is CASSSTGTEAFF.

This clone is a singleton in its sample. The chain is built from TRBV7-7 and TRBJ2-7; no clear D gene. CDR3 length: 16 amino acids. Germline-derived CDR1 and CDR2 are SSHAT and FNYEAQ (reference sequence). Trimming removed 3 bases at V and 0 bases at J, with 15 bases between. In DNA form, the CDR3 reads TGTGCCAGCAGCTTGAGTATTACCACGAGCTCCTACGAGCAGTACTTC. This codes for CASSLSITTSSYEQYF.

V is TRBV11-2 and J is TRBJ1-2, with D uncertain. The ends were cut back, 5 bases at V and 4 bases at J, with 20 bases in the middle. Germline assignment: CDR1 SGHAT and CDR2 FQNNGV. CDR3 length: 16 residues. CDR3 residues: CASSTMDGIPVYGYTF. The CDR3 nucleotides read TGTGCCAGCAGCACCATGGACGGGATCCCTGTCTATGGCTACACCTTC. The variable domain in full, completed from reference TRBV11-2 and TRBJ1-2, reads EAGVAQSPRYKIIEKRQSVAFWCNPISGHATLYWYQQILGQGPKLLIQFQNNGVVDDSQLPKDRFSAERLKGVDSTLKIQPAKLEDSAVYLCASSTMDGIPVYGYTFGSGTRLTVV.

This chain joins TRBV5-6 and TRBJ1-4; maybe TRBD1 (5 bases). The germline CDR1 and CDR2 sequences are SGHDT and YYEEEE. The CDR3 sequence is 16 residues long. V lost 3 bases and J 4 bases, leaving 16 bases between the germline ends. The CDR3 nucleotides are TGTGCCAGCAGCTGGGGGGGAGGTTCGGATAATGAAAAACTGTTTTTT. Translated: CASSWGGGSDNEKLFF. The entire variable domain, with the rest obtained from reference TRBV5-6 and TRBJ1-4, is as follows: DAGVTQSPTHLIKTRGQQVTLRCSPKSGHDTVSWYQQALGQGPQFIFQYYEEEERQRGNFPDRFSGHQFPNYSSELNVNALLLGDSALYLCASSWGGGSDNEKLFFGSGTQLSVL.

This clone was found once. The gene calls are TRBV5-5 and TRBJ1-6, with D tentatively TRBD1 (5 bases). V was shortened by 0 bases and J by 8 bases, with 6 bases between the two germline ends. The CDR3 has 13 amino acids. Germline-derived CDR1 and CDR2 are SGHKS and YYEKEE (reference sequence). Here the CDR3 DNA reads TGTGCCAGCAGCTTGGCGGGGGATTCACCCCTCCACTTT. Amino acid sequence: CASSLAGDSPLHF.